This is a list of T cell receptor beta chains from one sample in a study of control samples from healthy donors and cancer patients. Assay: immunoSEQ multiplex PCR; the TCRdb copy retains only in-frame clones and omits some. The table lists 57,000 or so clones, 94% of them singletons. Input material: blood. Receptors were obtained from a man aged 30-40 years in good health. Each CDR3 is given with its conserved first and last residue. A D gene is named only where the DNA matches it firmly. A row's size may be missing; if present it is once, few, many or a size class.

D: -
J: TRBJ2-2
V: TRBV19
size: -
DNA: TGTGCCAGTAGTGCAGGGTCCGGGGAGCTGTTTTTT
CDR3: CASSAGSGELFF

D: TRBD2
J: TRBJ2-1
V: TRBV27
size: -
DNA: TGTGCCAGCAGCCCGAGACTAGCGGGGGCACCCTACAATGAGCAGTTCTTC
CDR3: CASSPRLAGAPYNEQFF

D: TRBD2
J: TRBJ2-3
V: TRBV11-2
size: once
DNA: TGTGCCAGCAGCCCAGGCGGGACTAGCGGGGGGACCGGAGATACGCAGTATTTT
CDR3: CASSPGGTSGGTGDTQYF

D: -
J: TRBJ2-5
V: TRBV5-4
size: -
DNA: TGTGCCAGCAGCTTAGGGACACAAGAGACCCAGTACTTC
CDR3: CASSLGTQETQYF

D: -
J: TRBJ2-2
V: TRBV6-4
size: -
DNA: TGTGCCAGCAGTTCCAGCGGTAACACCGGGGAGCTGTTTTTT
CDR3: CASSSSGNTGELFF

D: TRBD1
J: TRBJ2-2
V: TRBV6-5
size: -
DNA: TGTGCCAGCAGTTCTACAGGGGGCCCCGGGGAGCTGTTTTTT
CDR3: CASSSTGGPGELFF

D: -
J: TRBJ2-3
V: TRBV6-5
size: -
DNA: TGTGCCAGCAGTTACCCCGAAGATACGCAGTATTTT
CDR3: CASSYPEDTQYF

D: TRBD1
J: TRBJ1-2
V: TRBV24-1
size: -
DNA: TGTGCCATCGGACAGGGGGCGAACTATGGCTACACCTTC
CDR3: CAIGQGANYGYTF

D: TRBD1
J: TRBJ1-5
V: TRBV10-3
size: -
DNA: TGTGCCATCAGCGGACAGGGGGATCAGCCCCAGCATTTT
CDR3: CAISGQGDQPQHF

D: TRBD1
J: TRBJ1-6
V: TRBV6-5
size: -
DNA: TGTGCCAGCAGTTACTCGAGGGACAGGGTACTATCACCCCTCCACTTT
CDR3: CASSYSRDRVLSPLHF

D: TRBD1
J: TRBJ2-5
V: TRBV7-9
size: -
DNA: TGTGCCAGCAGCCCCAGGACACAAGGCGGACAGGGCATCGAGACCCAGTACTTC
CDR3: CASSPRTQGGQGIETQYF

D: -
J: TRBJ1-4
V: TRBV9
size: -
DNA: TGTGCCAGCAGCGAGACACAGAGTAATGAAAAACTGTTTTTT
CDR3: CASSETQSNEKLFF

D: TRBD1
J: TRBJ2-5
V: TRBV14
size: -
DNA: TGTGCCAGCAGCCTCAGACAGGGAGAGACCCAGTACTTC
CDR3: CASSLRQGETQYF

D: -
J: TRBJ1-1
V: TRBV5-5
size: -
DNA: TGTGCCAGCAGCCTTACAACCGGGACCCAGGGTAGGAGGACTGAAGCTTTCTTT
CDR3: CASSLTTGTQGRRTEAFF

D: TRBD2
J: TRBJ2-5
V: TRBV5-1
size: -
DNA: TGCGCCAGCAGCGATAGGACTAGCGGGGGGGCCGGGGAGACCCAGTACTTC
CDR3: CASSDRTSGGAGETQYF

D: -
J: TRBJ2-2
V: TRBV4-2
size: -
DNA: TGTGCCAGCAGCCAAGGCTCTCACACCGGGGAGCTGTTTTTT
CDR3: CASSQGSHTGELFF

D: TRBD1
J: TRBJ1-5
V: TRBV4-2
size: -
DNA: TGTGCCAGCAGCCAGCCGGGACAGGGTTTGGCTCAGCCCCAGCATTTT
CDR3: CASSQPGQGLAQPQHF

D: TRBD1
J: TRBJ2-3
V: TRBV28
size: -
DNA: TGTGCCAGCAGTTTGGATACAGGGGGCGGCACAGATACGCAGTATTTT
CDR3: CASSLDTGGGTDTQYF

D: -
J: TRBJ1-3
V: TRBV7-9
size: -
DNA: TGTGCCAGCAGCTTTGGGGGAAGAAACACCATATATTTT
CDR3: CASSFGGRNTIYF

D: -
J: TRBJ1-1
V: TRBV9
size: -
DNA: TGTGCCAGCAGCGTAGGTGGGGCCACTGAAGCTTTCTTT
CDR3: CASSVGGATEAFF

D: TRBD1
J: TRBJ1-6
V: TRBV30
size: -
DNA: TGTGCCTATTACAGGGGCGAAGGTTCACCCCTCCACTTT
CDR3: CAYYRGEGSPLHF

D: TRBD1
J: TRBJ1-5
V: TRBV6-2/TRBV6-3
size: -
DNA: TGTGCCAGCAGTTCGGACAGGGTAGACCAGCCCCAGCATTTT
CDR3: CASSSDRVDQPQHF

D: TRBD2
J: TRBJ2-7
V: TRBV7-9
size: -
DNA: TGTGCCAGCAGCTTCCTCCGGGAGCTTCTAGCGGGAAAGTATCACGAGCAGTACTTC
CDR3: CASSFLRELLAGKYHEQYF

D: -
J: TRBJ1-5
V: TRBV4-3
size: -
DNA: TGCGCCAGCAGCCAAGATCGAGAGAGCAATCAGCCCCAGCATTTT
CDR3: CASSQDRESNQPQHF

D: TRBD1
J: TRBJ2-1
V: TRBV4-1
size: -
DNA: TGCGCCAGCAGCCAACGACAGGGGGTCGCCCCCGAGCAGTTCTTC
CDR3: CASSQRQGVAPEQFF

D: -
J: TRBJ2-3
V: TRBV16
size: -
DNA: TGTGCCAGCAGCCGGACAGGAGGGGCAGATACGCAGTATTTT
CDR3: CASSRTGGADTQYF

D: -
J: TRBJ2-4
V: TRBV7-9
size: -
DNA: TGTGCCAGCAGCTTAGATACCGGGACTGGGAGGCACATTCAGTACTTC
CDR3: CASSLDTGTGRHIQYF

D: -
J: TRBJ1-6
V: TRBV2
size: -
DNA: TGTGCCAGCAGTGATAGTCGGACACTTAATTCACCCCTCCACTTT
CDR3: CASSDSRTLNSPLHF

D: -
J: TRBJ1-2
V: TRBV7-2
size: -
DNA: TGTGCCAGCAGCTTATTCCTAGGGGACTATGGCTACACCTTC
CDR3: CASSLFLGDYGYTF

D: -
J: TRBJ1-2
V: TRBV30
size: -
DNA: TGTGCCTCCTCTGGGCGGTATGGCTACACCTTC
CDR3: CASSGRYGYTF

D: TRBD1
J: TRBJ1-4
V: TRBV7-7
size: -
DNA: TGTGCTAGCAGCTCCGGGACAGGGGGTGAAAAACTGTTTTTT
CDR3: CASSSGTGGEKLFF

D: -
J: TRBJ1-1
V: TRBV12-3/TRBV12-4
size: -
DNA: TGTGCCAGCAGTTTGTGGAACACTGAAGCTTTCTTT
CDR3: CASSLWNTEAFF

D: TRBD2
J: TRBJ2-5
V: TRBV13
size: -
DNA: TGTGCCAGCAGCTTAACCCTAGCGGGACGGGAGACCCAGTACTTC
CDR3: CASSLTLAGRETQYF

D: -
J: TRBJ2-7
V: TRBV29-1
size: -
DNA: TGCAGCGTTGAAGAATTCCAGGTACGATCCTACGAGCAGTACTTC
CDR3: CSVEEFQVRSYEQYF

D: -
J: TRBJ1-5
V: TRBV15
size: -
DNA: TGTGCCACCAGCAGAGATCCAACCTCCTTTAGCAATCAGCCCCAGCATTTT
CDR3: CATSRDPTSFSNQPQHF

D: TRBD1
J: TRBJ1-5
V: TRBV19
size: -
DNA: TGTGCCAGTAGTATAGATCCTCGGACAGGGCCCCAGCATTTT
CDR3: CASSIDPRTGPQHF

D: -
J: TRBJ1-2
V: TRBV2
size: -
DNA: TGTGCCAGCAGTGTTGGCGGGAGGGGTCGGCATGGCTACACCTTC
CDR3: CASSVGGRGRHGYTF

D: -
J: TRBJ2-7
V: TRBV9
size: -
DNA: TGTGCCAGCAGCGTAGTGGGCGGGTATGGAGACGAGCAGTACTTC
CDR3: CASSVVGGYGDEQYF

D: -
J: TRBJ1-5
V: TRBV19
size: -
DNA: TGTGCCAGTAGTTCACCAGGGACTAATCAGCCCCAGCATTTT
CDR3: CASSSPGTNQPQHF